The clone carrying this T cell receptor (beta chain) was counted a few times. What it binds is unknown. Trimming left V 6 bases short and J 0 bases short, with 8 bases between. Per the germline V gene, CDR1 is SNHLY and CDR2 is FYNNEI. The CDR3 spans 14 residues. What was sequenced were expressed TCRB transcripts, since all of the isolated RNA had been reverse transcribed. Generated by immunoSEQ multiplex PCR, the TCRdb table keeps only in-frame clones and is missing some. Here the sample spans 300,000 or so clones, 6.5% to 10% being singletons. This sample was included in a study of beta chain features in type 1 diabetes. Notes on the study in general: Lower insertion and higher deletion counts appeared at VDJ junctions in type 1 diabetes patients. The study found that naive, central memory and Treg TCRB repertoires appeared more similar in patients than in healthy donors.

This chain joins TRBV2 and TRBJ2-2; the D is unclear. Sequencing was carried out using central memory CD4+ T cells from blood. This receptor was obtained from a woman under 30 in good health. Here the CDR3 reads CASSGRTNTGELFF. CDR3 sequence (DNA): TGTGCCAGCAGCGGACGGACGAACACCGGGGAGCTGTTTTTT.